The next 28 T cell receptor beta chains were all read from a single sample in a study of regulatory T cells in long-lasting Graves disease. Described time point: newly diagnosed GD, antithyroid drugs for less than 3 months. PBMC RNA served as the TCR library source. CDR3-region Arm-PCR and iRepertoire HTBI primers produced the TCR beta libraries. TCRdb re-analysed the multiplex PCR reads in MiXCR, keeping a single row per CDR3 protein. The table includes about 540,000 distinct CDR3 sequences, roughly 12% detected once. This sample was shared with a second study, whose subject was T cells in Graves' hyperthyroidism and ophthalmopathy.

The sample consisted of peripheral blood mononuclear cells (PBMCs), taken at new diagnosis, from a patient treated with antithyroid drugs. Source of these receptors: a man aged 25 to 40 with Graves disease.

As regards this clonotype: A far larger clone is only one base removed, so a read error is likely. The chain joins TRBV6-2 or TRBV6-3 to TRBJ1-5, with D tentatively TRBD1 (5 bases). The germline CDR1 and CDR2 sequences are MNHEY and SVGEGT. Trimming stripped 6 bases from V and 3 bases from J, with 12 bases between. The CDR3 runs 14 residues. CDR3 region: CASSRRGTNQPQHF. The CDR3 coding sequence is TGTGCCAGCAGCCGCCGGGGCACCAATCAGCCCCAGCATTTT.

This clonotype came up many times. This chain joins TRBV5-1 and TRBJ2-1; D gene ambiguous. Germline CDR1 is SGHRS and CDR2 is YFSETQ. Trimming removed 0 bases from V and 6 bases from J, with 13 bases in between. The CDR3 is 15 amino acids. Here the CDR3 reads CASSLVGESVNEQFF. DNA for the CDR3: TGCGCCAGCAGCTTGGTTGGGGAATCGGTCAATGAGCAGTTCTTC.

This clonotype was seen a few times. This rearrangement joins TRBV7-9 to TRBJ2-3, with 7 bases matching TRBD1. Per the germline V gene, CDR1 is SEHNR and CDR2 is FQNEAQ (reference sequence). V lost 3 bases and J lost 3; bases outside the gene matches: 15. This CDR3 is built from 18 residues. The CDR3 sequence: CASSFRSPKQGRTDTQYF. The CDR3 DNA follows: TGTGCCAGCAGCTTTCGCTCACCCAAACAGGGGAGAACAGATACGCAGTATTTT.

The chain is built from TRBV29-1 and TRBJ1-2, with D tentatively TRBD1 (5 bases). Germline V gene data show CDR1 as SQVTM and CDR2 as ANQGSEA. V was cut by 4 bases and J by 7 bases, with 10 bases left in between. The CDR3 is made up of 11 amino acids. The CDR3 region is CSVVLGVGYTF. The CDR3 DNA sequence: TGCAGCGTTGTCTTGGGGGTTGGCTACACCTTC.

The sample holds a few counts of this clonotype. The rearrangement uses TRBV6-5 and TRBJ2-3, with D maybe TRBD2 (6 bases). Germline CDR1 and CDR2: MNHEY and SVGAGI. V was shortened by 1 base and J by 2 bases, with 16 bases between the two germline ends. This CDR3 is built from 17 residues. CDR3 loop: CASSYLSGLSNTDTQYF. The CDR3 DNA follows: TGTGCCAGCAGTTACTTGTCGGGACTGTCGAACACAGATACGCAGTATTTT.

This clonotype has at least ten counts. This CDR3 reads CASRRTSGRATDTQYF. Here the CDR3 DNA reads TGTGCCAGCAGGAGGACTAGCGGGAGGGCCACAGATACGCAGTATTTT. This sequence joins TRBV2 and TRBJ2-3, with TRBD2 matching 15 bases. V lost 6 bases to trimming and J lost 2 bases; unmatched junction nucleotides: 3. CDR3 length: 16 residues. CDR1 is SNHLY and CDR2 is FYNNEI in the germline V gene.

As DNA, the CDR3 is TGTGCCAGCAGCCAAGATTTAGGAGGGCGGGACGACAATGAGCAGTTCTTC. Its protein product is CASSQDLGGRDDNEQFF. The genes are TRBV4-2 and TRBJ2-1, with D perhaps TRBD2 (6 bases). In germline, CDR1 is LGHNA, CDR2 YNFKEQ. The CDR3 extends over 17 amino acids. With 0 bases removed from V and 5 bases from J, the gap between germline ends came to 17 bases.

This clonotype was detected a few times. V and J are TRBV20-1 and TRBJ2-5; a possible D gene is TRBD2 (5 bases). In germline, CDR1 is DFQATT, CDR2 SNEGSKA (reference sequence). V dropped 3 bases and J dropped 14 bases, with 13 bases sitting between them. CDR3 size: 10 residues. CDR3 region: CSARLRTDYF. Written as DNA, the CDR3 is TGCAGTGCTAGGCTAAGGACTGACTACTTC.

This clonotype was seen many times. This chain uses TRBV27 with TRBJ1-1; 9 positions match TRBD1. The ends lost 4 bases at V and 4 bases at J; junction bases unmatched: 4. The CDR3 extends over 14 amino acids. CDR1 and CDR2 (germline): MNHEY, SMNVEV (reference sequence). The chain's CDR3 is CASSSQGAFTEAFF. The DNA for the CDR3 is TGTGCCAGCAGTTCACAGGGGGCGTTCACTGAAGCTTTCTTT.

The chain couples TRBV6-1 to TRBJ2-1; 9 bases map to TRBD2. The germline V gene encodes CDR1 MNHNS and CDR2 SASEGT. V dropped 5 bases and J dropped 5; count of bases not matched to a gene: 7. There are 15 residues in the CDR3. The CDR3 here is CASSRLAGANNEQFF. CDR3 DNA: TGTGCCAGCAGTCGCTTAGCGGGAGCAAACAATGAGCAGTTCTTC.

This clonotype appeared many times. The chain uses TRBV20-1 and TRBJ2-3; tentatively, D is TRBD2 (5 bases). Germline V gene data show CDR1 as DFQATT and CDR2 as SNEGSKA (reference sequence). The CDR3 sequence is 13 residues long. V was trimmed by 3 bases and J by 1 base, leaving 8 bases between them. CDR3 DNA sequence: TGCAGTGCTAGTGAGGGTGGCACAGATACGCAGTATTTT. Translation: CSASEGGTDTQYF.

This clonotype was detected ten times or more. V usage is TRBV5-6 and J usage is TRBJ2-1; D call uncertain. The CDR3 spans 13 residues. Germline V gives CDR1 SGHDT, CDR2 YYEEEE. V lost 2 bases to trimming and J lost 7 bases, with 10 bases between them. Written as DNA, the CDR3 is TGTGCCAGCAGCTTTAGTCCCACAAATGAGCAGTTCTTC. Translating gives CASSFSPTNEQFF.

The chain is built from TRBV7-6 and TRBJ2-3; 11 nucleotides match TRBD1. The CDR3 is 20 amino acids. Trimming cost V 5 bases and J 9 bases; bases outside gene matches: 25. CDR1 and CDR2 (germline): SGHVS, FNYEAQ. CDR3 DNA sequence: TGTGCCAGCAGCCCCCGGACAGGGGGCGGAAGAGGAGCGGGAGGAGACACGCAGTATTTT. Translating gives CASSPRTGGGRGAGGDTQYF. The full variable domain, its missing parts supplied by reference TRBV7-6 and TRBJ2-3, is GAGVSQSPRYKVTKRGQDVALRCDPISGHVSLYWYRQALGQGPEFLTYFNYEAQQDKSGLPNDRFSAERPEGSISTLTIQRTEQRDSAMYRCASSPRTGGGRGAGGDTQYFGPGTRLTVL.

This clonotype was counted many times. CDR3: CASSLGSSEAFF. The DNA of the CDR3 is TGTGCCAGCAGTTTAGGTTCATCTGAAGCTTTCTTT. V and J are TRBV12-3 or TRBV12-4 and TRBJ1-1; D remains unclear. This CDR3 has 12 amino acids. V was cut by 1 base and J by 6 bases, with 6 bases left in between.

In this sample, this clonotype turned up a few times. The rearrangement joins TRBV4-1 to TRBJ2-5; the match to TRBD2 covers 9 bases. In germline, CDR1 is MGHRA, CDR2 YSYEKL. J gave up 7 bases and V 1 base, and 4 bases lay outside the gene matches. The CDR3 length is 14 residues. The CDR3 here is CASSQGIAGATQYF. The CDR3 region has the DNA TGCGCCAGCAGCCAAGGAATAGCGGGAGCGACCCAGTACTTC.

This clonotype was detected many times. The chain couples TRBV7-9 to TRBJ2-2; D is undetermined. The CDR3 contains 15 residues. With 7 bases removed from V and 0 bases from J, the gap between germline ends came to 12 bases. CDR1 and CDR2 from the germline V gene are SEHNR and FQNEAQ (reference sequence). CDR3 amino acids: CASTPIAANTGELFF. The CDR3 DNA is TGTGCCAGCACCCCGATTGCTGCGAACACCGGGGAGCTGTTTTTT.

The V gene is TRBV12-3 or TRBV12-4, the J gene TRBJ1-4; D is unresolved. Trimming removed 0 bases from V and 10 bases from J, with 9 bases in between. This CDR3 contains 13 residues. This CDR3 reads CASSLAQRGKLFF. In DNA form, the CDR3 reads TGTGCCAGCAGTTTAGCGCAGCGGGGAAAACTGTTTTTT.

Ten or more counts support this clonotype. The chain is built from TRBV5-5 and TRBJ2-3, with D perhaps TRBD1 (6 bases). Germline V gene lookup returns CDR1 SGHKS and CDR2 YYEKEE (reference sequence). V shed 5 bases and J shed 5 bases, with 12 bases lying between them. The CDR3 is made up of 13 amino acids. The CDR3 loop is CASSYLGGDTQYF. For the CDR3, the DNA is TGTGCCAGCAGTTACCTAGGGGGAGATACGCAGTATTTT.

This clonotype was observed at least ten times. This chain connects TRBV29-1 to TRBJ2-7; maybe TRBD2 (5 bases). The CDR3 extends over 13 amino acids. Between the trimmed V and J ends, which lost 5 bases and 3 bases, there was a span of 14 bases. Germline V gives CDR1 SQVTM, CDR2 ANQGSEA. The CDR3 DNA reads TGCAGCGTTCGGGCAGGAGGATACTACGAGCAGTACTTC. Translated: CSVRAGGYYEQYF.

At least ten counts were recorded for this clonotype. The V call is TRBV27, the J call TRBJ2-7, with TRBD2 identical over 8 bases. Germline assignment: CDR1 MNHEY and CDR2 SMNVEV (reference sequence). This CDR3 comprises 15 residues. The V gene end was trimmed by 1 base and the J gene end by 7 bases; junction bases not matched to a gene: 9. The CDR3 DNA reads as TGTGCCAGCAGTTTATTAAGGGGACTAGGGGGAGAGCAGTACTTC. Its protein is CASSLLRGLGGEQYF.

This chain links TRBV10-3 with TRBJ2-3, with 7 nucleotides matching TRBD2. J was trimmed by 1 base and V by 5 bases; bases with no gene match: 9. This CDR3 spans 16 amino acids. Germline V gene lookup returns CDR1 ENHRY and CDR2 SYGVKD. Here the CDR3 reads CAISLGGRLGTDTQYF. The CDR3 region has the DNA TGTGCCATCAGTCTGGGAGGGAGGCTTGGCACAGATACGCAGTATTTT.

This clonotype has ten or more counts. The rearrangement uses TRBV2 and TRBJ2-3, with 7 bases aligning to TRBD2. The junction had 16 bases not matched to a gene; V was cut back by 4 bases and J by 6 bases. Germline V CDR1 and CDR2: SNHLY, FYNNEI. This CDR3 is built from 17 residues. The CDR3: CASSGGPREDRWDTQYF. The CDR3 bases are TGTGCCAGCAGTGGGGGCCCCCGGGAGGACCGGTGGGATACGCAGTATTTT.

This clonotype was counted at least ten times. V and J are TRBV12-3 or TRBV12-4 and TRBJ2-7; the D is unclear. V lost 6 bases, J lost 6 bases, and 9 bases lay in between. CDR3 length: 11 residues. This CDR3 is CASRYRGEQYF. The CDR3 coding sequence is TGTGCCAGCAGGTACCGTGGCGAGCAGTACTTC.

The sample holds a few counts of this clonotype. The rearrangement links TRBV19 to TRBJ1-4, with a weak D call TRBD1 (6 bases). From germline, CDR1 is LNHDA and CDR2 SQIVND (reference sequence). The CDR3 length is 14 residues. Trimming left V 5 bases short and J 4 bases short, with 11 bases between. The CDR3 DNA reads TGTGCCAGTAGTCAGGACAGTTTTAATGAAAAACTGTTTTTT. Translation gives CASSQDSFNEKLFF.

This clonotype has a count of ten or more. The rearrangement links TRBV20-1 to TRBJ2-1; D remains unclear. This CDR3 region has 13 residues. CDR1 DFQATT and CDR2 SNEGSKA come from the germline V gene (reference sequence). With 5 bases removed from V and 4 bases from J, the gap between germline ends came to 12 bases. As DNA, the CDR3 is TGCAGTGCTGCAAGTTGGGATTACAATGAGCAGTTCTTC. It encodes CSAASWDYNEQFF.

This clonotype was seen only a few times. V is TRBV3-1 and J is TRBJ1-6; D ambiguous. Deletions cut 2 bases from V and 12 bases from J, with 17 bases between. The CDR3 consists of 15 residues. Germline-derived CDR1 and CDR2 are LGHDT and YNNKEL (reference sequence). The DNA for the CDR3 is TGTGCCAGCAGCCAAAAGCTAGCAGGCGGTAGACCCCTCCACTTT. It specifies CASSQKLAGGRPLHF.

The J gene is TRBJ2-1, the V gene TRBV27; 7 bases map to TRBD1. Unmatched junction bases numbered 10, after V lost 5 bases and J lost 6 bases. Germline V gene sequence: CDR1 MNHEY, CDR2 SMNVEV (reference sequence). CDR3 length: 15 residues. In nucleotides, the CDR3 is TGTGCCAGCAGTCCCGGGACAGAGCACCTCAATGAGCAGTTCTTC. It translates to CASSPGTEHLNEQFF.

This clonotype has a count of ten or more. The V gene is TRBV7-2, the J gene TRBJ2-1; tentative D call: TRBD2 (7 bases). CDR1 and CDR2 from the germline V gene are SGHTA and FQGNSA. Trimming removed 5 bases from V and 5 bases from J, with 16 bases in between. The CDR3 is made up of 15 amino acids. CDR3 protein: CASSRAGGANNEQFF. The CDR3 DNA is TGTGCCAGCAGCCGGGCTGGGGGGGCCAACAATGAGCAGTTCTTC.